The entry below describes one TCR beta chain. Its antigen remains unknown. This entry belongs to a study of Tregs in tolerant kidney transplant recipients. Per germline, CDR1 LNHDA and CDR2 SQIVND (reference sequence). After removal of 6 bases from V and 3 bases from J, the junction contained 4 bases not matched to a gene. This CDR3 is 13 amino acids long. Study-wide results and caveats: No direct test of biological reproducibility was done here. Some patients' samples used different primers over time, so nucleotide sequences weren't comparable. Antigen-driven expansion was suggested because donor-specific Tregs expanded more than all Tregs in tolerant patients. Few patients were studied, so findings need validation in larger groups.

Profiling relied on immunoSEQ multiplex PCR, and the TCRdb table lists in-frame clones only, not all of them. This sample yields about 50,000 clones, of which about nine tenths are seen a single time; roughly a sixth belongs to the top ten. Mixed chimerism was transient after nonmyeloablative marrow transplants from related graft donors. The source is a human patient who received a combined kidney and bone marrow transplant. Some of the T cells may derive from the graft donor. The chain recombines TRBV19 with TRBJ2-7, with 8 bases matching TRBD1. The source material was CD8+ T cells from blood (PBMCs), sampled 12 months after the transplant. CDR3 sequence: CASSWTGNYEQYF. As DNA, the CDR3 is TGTGCCAGTAGCTGGACAGGGAACTACGAGCAGTACTTC.